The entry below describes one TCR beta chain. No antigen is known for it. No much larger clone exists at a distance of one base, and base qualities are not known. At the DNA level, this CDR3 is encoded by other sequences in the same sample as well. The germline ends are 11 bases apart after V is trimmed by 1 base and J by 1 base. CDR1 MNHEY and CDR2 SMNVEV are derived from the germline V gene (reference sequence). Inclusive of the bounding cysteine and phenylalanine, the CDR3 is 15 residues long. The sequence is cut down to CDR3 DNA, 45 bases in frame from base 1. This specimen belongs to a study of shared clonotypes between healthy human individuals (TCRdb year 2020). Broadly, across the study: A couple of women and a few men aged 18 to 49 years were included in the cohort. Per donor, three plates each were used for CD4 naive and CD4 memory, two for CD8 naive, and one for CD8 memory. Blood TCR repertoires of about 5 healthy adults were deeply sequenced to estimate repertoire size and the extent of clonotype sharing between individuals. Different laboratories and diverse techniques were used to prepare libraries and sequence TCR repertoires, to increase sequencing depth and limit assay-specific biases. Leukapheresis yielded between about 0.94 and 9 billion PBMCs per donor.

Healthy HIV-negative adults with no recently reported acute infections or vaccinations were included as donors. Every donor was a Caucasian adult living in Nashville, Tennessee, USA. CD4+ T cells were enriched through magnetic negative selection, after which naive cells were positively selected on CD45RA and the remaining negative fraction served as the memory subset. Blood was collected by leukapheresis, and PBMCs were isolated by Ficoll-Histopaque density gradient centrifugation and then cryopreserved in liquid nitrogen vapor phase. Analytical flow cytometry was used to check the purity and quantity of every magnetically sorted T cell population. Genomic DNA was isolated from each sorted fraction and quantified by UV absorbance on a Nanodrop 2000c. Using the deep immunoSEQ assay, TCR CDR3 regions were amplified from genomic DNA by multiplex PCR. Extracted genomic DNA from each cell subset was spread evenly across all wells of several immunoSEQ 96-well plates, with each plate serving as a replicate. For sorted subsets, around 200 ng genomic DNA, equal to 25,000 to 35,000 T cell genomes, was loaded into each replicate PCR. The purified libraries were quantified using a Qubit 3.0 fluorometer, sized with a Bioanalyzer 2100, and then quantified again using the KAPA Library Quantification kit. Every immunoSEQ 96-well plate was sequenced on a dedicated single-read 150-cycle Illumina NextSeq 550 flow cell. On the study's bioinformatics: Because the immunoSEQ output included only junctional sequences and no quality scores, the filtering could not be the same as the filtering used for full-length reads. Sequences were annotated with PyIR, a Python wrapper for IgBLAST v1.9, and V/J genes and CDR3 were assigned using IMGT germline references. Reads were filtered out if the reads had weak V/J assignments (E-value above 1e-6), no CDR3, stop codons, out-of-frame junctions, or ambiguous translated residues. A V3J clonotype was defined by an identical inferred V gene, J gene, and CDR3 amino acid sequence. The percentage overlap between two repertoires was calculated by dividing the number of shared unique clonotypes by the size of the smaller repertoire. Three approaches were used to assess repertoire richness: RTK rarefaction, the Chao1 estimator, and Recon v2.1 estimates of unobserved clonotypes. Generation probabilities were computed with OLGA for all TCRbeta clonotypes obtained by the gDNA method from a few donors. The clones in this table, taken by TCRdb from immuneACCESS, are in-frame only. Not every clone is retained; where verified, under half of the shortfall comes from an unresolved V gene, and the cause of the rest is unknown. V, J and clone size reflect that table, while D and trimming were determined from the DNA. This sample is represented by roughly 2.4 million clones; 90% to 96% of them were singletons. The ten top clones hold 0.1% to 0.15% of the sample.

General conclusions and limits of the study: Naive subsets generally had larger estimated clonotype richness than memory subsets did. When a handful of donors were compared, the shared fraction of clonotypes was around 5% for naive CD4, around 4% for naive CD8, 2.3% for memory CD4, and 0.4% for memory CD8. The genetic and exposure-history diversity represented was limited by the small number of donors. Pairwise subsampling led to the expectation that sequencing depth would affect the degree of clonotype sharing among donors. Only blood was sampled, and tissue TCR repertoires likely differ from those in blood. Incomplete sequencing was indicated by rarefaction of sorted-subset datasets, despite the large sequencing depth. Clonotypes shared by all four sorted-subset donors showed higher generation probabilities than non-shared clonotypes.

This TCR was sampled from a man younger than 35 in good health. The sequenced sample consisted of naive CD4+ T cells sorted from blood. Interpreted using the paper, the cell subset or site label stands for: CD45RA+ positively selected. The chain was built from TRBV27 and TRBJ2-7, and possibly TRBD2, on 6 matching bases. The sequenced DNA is TGTGCCAGCAGTTTATACCCCGGGGGTTCCTACGAGCAGTACTTC. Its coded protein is CASSLYPGGSYEQYF.